Shown below are 4 T cell receptor beta chains from a single sample sequenced in a study of identical twins. MiXCR was run by TCRdb on the 5' RACE reads, yielding one entry per CDR3 protein. The profile covers approximately 500,000 distinct CDR3 sequences, with about 24% appearing a single time and about 2.7% taken by the ten largest. These data are also associated with another study on T cells expressing NK-cell markers.

The specimen sequenced was CD4+ T cells sorted from blood. The source of these receptors is a woman aged 18-30 years in good health.

The chain has TRBV20-1 and TRBJ2-6; D gene ambiguous. Trimming left V 1 base short and J 0 bases short, with 7 bases between. Germline CDR1 DFQATT, CDR2 SNEGSKA (reference sequence). CDR3 length equals 15 residues. The CDR3 nucleotides are TGCAGTGCTAGAGCCTCGGGCTCTGGGGCCAACGTCCTGACTTTC. Its translation: CSARASGSGANVLTF.

The chain combines TRBV15 with TRBJ2-7, with TRBD2 matching over 8 bases. J lost 9 bases, V lost 9 bases, and 13 bases had no gene match. The length of the CDR3 is 13 residues. Germline-derived CDR1 and CDR2 are LNHNV and YYDKDF (reference sequence). CDR3 coding DNA: TGTGCCACTGCCTGGGGGACTAGTTTTGCGCAGTACTTC. Protein product: CATAWGTSFAQYF.

This clonotype was found a few times. The chain recombines TRBV7-3 with TRBJ2-1, with 8 nucleotides matching TRBD2. The CDR3 is made up of 14 amino acids. J was trimmed by 5 bases and V by 6 bases; bases with no gene match: 6. Germline V lookup: CDR1 SGHTA, CDR2 FQGTGA. CDR3 in amino acids: CASSYAGGHNEQFF. The CDR3 region has the DNA TGTGCCAGCAGTTACGCGGGGGGTCACAATGAGCAGTTCTTC.

The V gene is TRBV12-5, the J gene TRBJ2-1; 12 bases agree with TRBD2. The CDR3 totals 14 residues. Losses at the gene ends were 10 bases for V and 9 bases for J; bases not matched to a gene: 10. Germline CDR1 and CDR2: LGHNT and FRNRAP. In DNA, the CDR3 is TGTGCTACTCGGTCTAGCGGGGGGGCCTTTGAGCAGTTCTTC. It codes for CATRSSGGAFEQFF. The whole variable domain, filled in from reference TRBV12-5 and TRBJ2-1, reads DARVTQTPRHKVTEMGQEVTMRCQPILGHNTVFWYRQTMMQGLELLAYFRNRAPLDDSGMPKDRFSAEMPDATLATLKIQPSEPRDSAVYFCATRSSGGAFEQFFGPGTRLTVL.